The 15 T cell receptor beta chains listed next were all sequenced from one sample in a study of T cells in Graves' hyperthyroidism and ophthalmopathy. TCR beta CDR3 region amplification was performed from RNA transcripts. First-round RT-PCR with HTBI primers amplified the TCR CDR3 region. From the multiplex PCR reads, TCRdb called clonotypes with MiXCR, one entry per CDR3 protein. Among 600,000 to 850,000 distinct CDR3 sequences, about 19% were seen once, and the ten largest hold approximately 15%. Sequenced input: blood. The receptors shown here come from a woman in her forties or fifties with Graves' hyperthyroidism that later progressed to Graves' ophthalmopathy.

This clonotype was counted ten times or more. The V and J genes are TRBV6-1 and TRBJ1-1; D not certain. From germline, CDR1 is MNHNS and CDR2 SASEGT. CDR3 length: 14 amino acids. V was pared by 2 bases and J by 0 bases, with 7 bases between. In DNA, the CDR3 is TGTGCCAGCAGTGAACGCAGCTTGAACACTGAAGCTTTCTTT. It yields the protein CASSERSLNTEAFF.

This chain joins TRBV5-5 and TRBJ2-7; D might be TRBD1 (6 bases). V was pared by 8 bases and J by 5 bases, with 20 bases between. CDR1 and CDR2 (germline): SGHKS, YYEKEE (reference sequence). The CDR3 contains 14 residues. The CDR3 nucleotides are TGTGCCAGTGCAACTTATGGGACACTAAACGAGCAGTACTTC. The encoded protein is CASATYGTLNEQYF.

The rearrangement joins TRBV2 to TRBJ2-3; no clear D gene. Trimming cost V 6 bases and J 6 bases, with 7 bases left between them. The germline V gene has CDR1 SNHLY and CDR2 FYNNEI. This CDR3 is 11 amino acids long. CDR3 coding DNA: TGTGCCAGCAGGGTTTCGGATACGCAGTATTTT. Translating gives CASRVSDTQYF.

This rearrangement joins TRBV29-1 to TRBJ1-3; D gene unclear. This CDR3 is built from 13 residues. From germline, CDR1 is SQVTM and CDR2 ANQGSEA. Trimming took 6 bases from V and 4 from J, leaving 13 bases between them. CDR3 sequence: CSVGSPQGNTIYF. The CDR3 DNA reads TGCAGCGTGGGAAGCCCGCAGGGAAACACCATATATTTT.

In this sample, this clonotype turned up many times. This chain links TRBV12-3 or TRBV12-4 with TRBJ1-1; 9 nucleotides match TRBD1. With 3 bases clipped from V and 3 bases from J, the junction kept 8 bases outside the gene matches. The CDR3 spans 16 residues. In DNA form, the CDR3 reads TGTGCCAGCAGTTTTGGGACAGGGTATCGGGACACTGAAGCTTTCTTT. Translated: CASSFGTGYRDTEAFF.

In its sample, this clonotype was seen many times. The V gene is TRBV12-3 or TRBV12-4, the J gene TRBJ2-7, with 10 bases lining up with TRBD1. V shed 3 bases and J 5 bases; nucleotides not matched to a gene: 7. The CDR3 consists of 15 residues. In nucleotides, the CDR3 is TGTGCCAGCAGTTTTTTGGGACAGGGGCAGGACGAGCAGTACTTC. This encodes CASSFLGQGQDEQYF.

This clonotype was counted many times. The genes are TRBV3-1 and TRBJ1-4; 8 positions agree with TRBD1. V dropped 3 bases and J dropped 5; count of bases not matched to a gene: 5. This CDR3 spans 15 amino acids. Germline CDR1 is LGHDT and CDR2 is YNNKEL (reference sequence). The CDR3 coding sequence is TGTGCCAGCAGCCAGCTTAACAGGGGGAATGAAAAACTGTTTTTT. It codes for CASSQLNRGNEKLFF.

The chain joins TRBV19 to TRBJ1-1; possibly TRBD1 for D (5 bases). The CDR3 length is 14 residues. The ends were cut back, 1 base at V and 4 bases at J, with 10 bases in the middle. Germline V gene data show CDR1 as LNHDA and CDR2 as SQIVND (reference sequence). CDR3 sequence: CASSIVRGSTEAFF. For the CDR3, the DNA is TGTGCCAGTAGTATAGTTAGGGGTTCCACTGAAGCTTTCTTT.

The gene calls are TRBV19 and TRBJ1-2; tentative D call: TRBD1 (5 bases). Germline V CDR1 and CDR2: LNHDA, SQIVND (reference sequence). There are 14 residues in the CDR3. V was shortened by 5 bases and J by 2 bases, with 12 bases between the two germline ends. CDR3 loop: CASSSLEGNYGYTF. The CDR3 nucleotides read TGTGCCAGTAGTTCCCTGGAGGGGAACTATGGCTACACCTTC.

This chain links TRBV10-3 with TRBJ1-5; a possible D gene is TRBD1 (6 bases). The CDR3 loop spans 13 amino acids. Trimming pared 10 bases from V and 4 bases from J, leaving 14 bases between. Germline V CDR1 and CDR2: ENHRY, SYGVKD. The DNA for the CDR3 is TGTGCCAGCAAGCAGGGGTCAAATCAGCCCCAGCATTTT. The encoded protein is CASKQGSNQPQHF.

As concerns this clonotype: Just one base apart from a much larger clone, this may be a read error. The V gene is TRBV3-1, the J gene TRBJ2-5; D is perhaps TRBD2 (6 bases). This CDR3 comprises 14 residues. Per the germline V gene, CDR1 is LGHDT and CDR2 is YNNKEL (reference sequence). This CDR3 reads CASTPLAFQETRYF. The CDR3 coding sequence is TGTGCCAGCACACCGCTAGCGTTCCAAGAGACCCGGTACTTC.

Many counts were recorded for this clonotype. The V and J genes are TRBV3-1 and TRBJ1-2, with TRBD1 as a possible D gene (5 bases). Germline V CDR1 and CDR2: LGHDT, YNNKEL (reference sequence). The V end lost 0 bases, the J end lost 8 bases, and 16 bases lay between the germline ends. The CDR3 spans 15 residues. The CDR3 nucleotides read TGTGCCAGCAGCCAAGATCGGTCCGAGGGGCACGGCTACACCTTC. It is translated as CASSQDRSEGHGYTF.

The genes are TRBV6-4 and TRBJ2-1; TRBD2 aligns across 8 bases. The germline CDR1 and CDR2 sequences are MRHNA and SNTAGT. This CDR3 is 17 amino acids long. V shed 0 bases and J 0 bases; nucleotides not matched to a gene: 4. In DNA, the CDR3 is TGTGCCAGCAGTGACTCGGGCGGGGGGCGCTCCTACAATGAGCAGTTCTTC. Protein sequence: CASSDSGGGRSYNEQFF.

This clonotype was recorded at least ten times. The V gene is TRBV10-3, the J gene TRBJ1-1; 10 bases line up with TRBD1. The J segment lost 1 base and the V segment lost 6 bases, leaving 5 bases of the junction unmatched. Per the germline V gene, CDR1 is ENHRY and CDR2 is SYGVKD. CDR3 size: 15 residues. CDR3 residues: CAIRWDRGPNTEAFF. The DNA of the CDR3 is TGTGCCATCAGATGGGACAGGGGCCCGAACACTGAAGCTTTCTTT.

There are a few counts of this clonotype. The chain couples TRBV19 to TRBJ1-3, with a tentative D call TRBD1 (5 bases). Germline loops: CDR1 LNHDA, CDR2 SQIVND (reference sequence). Trimming took off 5 bases at V and 0 bases at J, with 11 bases between the two ends. The CDR3 totals 15 residues. In DNA, the CDR3 is TGTGCCAGTAGTCGACAGACAAACTCTGGAAACACCATATATTTT. Translating it yields CASSRQTNSGNTIYF.